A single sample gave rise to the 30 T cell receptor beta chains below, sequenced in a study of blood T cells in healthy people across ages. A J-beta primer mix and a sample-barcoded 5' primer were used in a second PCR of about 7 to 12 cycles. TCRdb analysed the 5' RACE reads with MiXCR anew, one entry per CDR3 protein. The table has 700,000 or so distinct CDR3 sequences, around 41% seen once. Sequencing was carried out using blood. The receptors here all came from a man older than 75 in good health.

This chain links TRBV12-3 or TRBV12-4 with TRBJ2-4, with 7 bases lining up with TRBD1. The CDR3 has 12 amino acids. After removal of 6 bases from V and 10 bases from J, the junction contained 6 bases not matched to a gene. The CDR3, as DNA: TGTGCCAGCAGCTGGGACAGTGGGATTCAGTACTTC. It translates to CASSWDSGIQYF.

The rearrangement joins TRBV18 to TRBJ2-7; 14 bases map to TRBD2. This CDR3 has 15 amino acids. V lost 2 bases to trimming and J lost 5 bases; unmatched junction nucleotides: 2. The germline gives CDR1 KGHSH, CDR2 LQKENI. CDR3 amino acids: CASSPGLAGGDEQYF. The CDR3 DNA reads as TGTGCCAGCTCACCAGGACTAGCGGGAGGAGACGAGCAGTACTTC.

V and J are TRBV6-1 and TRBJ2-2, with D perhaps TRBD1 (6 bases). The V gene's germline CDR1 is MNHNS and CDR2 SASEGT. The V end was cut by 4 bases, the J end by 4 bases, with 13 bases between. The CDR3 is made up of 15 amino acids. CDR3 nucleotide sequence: TGTGCCAGCAGTGCTATCCAAGGGGGCACCGGGGAGCTGTTTTTT. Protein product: CASSAIQGGTGELFF.

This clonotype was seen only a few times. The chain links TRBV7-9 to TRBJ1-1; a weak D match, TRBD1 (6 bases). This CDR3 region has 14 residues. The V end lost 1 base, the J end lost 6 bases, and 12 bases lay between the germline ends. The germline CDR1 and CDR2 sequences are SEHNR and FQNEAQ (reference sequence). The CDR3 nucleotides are TGTGCCAGCAGCTTAGAGGGGGTTATAGCTGAAGCTTTCTTT. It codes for CASSLEGVIAEAFF.

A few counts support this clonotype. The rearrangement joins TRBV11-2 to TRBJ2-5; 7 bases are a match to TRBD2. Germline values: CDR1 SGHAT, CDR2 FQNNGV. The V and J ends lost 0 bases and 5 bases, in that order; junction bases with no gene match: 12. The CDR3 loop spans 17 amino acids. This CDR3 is CASSLDLLAARGETQYF. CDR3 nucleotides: TGTGCCAGCAGCTTAGATTTGCTAGCGGCCCGAGGGGAGACCCAGTACTTC.

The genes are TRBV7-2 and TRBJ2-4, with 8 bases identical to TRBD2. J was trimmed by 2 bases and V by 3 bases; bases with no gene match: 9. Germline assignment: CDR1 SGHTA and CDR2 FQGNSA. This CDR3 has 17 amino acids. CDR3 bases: TGTGCCAGCAGCTTCCAAAGCGGGGGAGGGACCAAAAACATTCAGTACTTC. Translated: CASSFQSGGGTKNIQYF.

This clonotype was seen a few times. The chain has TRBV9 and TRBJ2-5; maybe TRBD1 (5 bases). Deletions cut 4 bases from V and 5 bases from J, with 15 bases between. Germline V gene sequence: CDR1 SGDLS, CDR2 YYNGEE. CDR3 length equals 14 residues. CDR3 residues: CASSRQPAWETQYF. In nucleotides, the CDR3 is TGTGCCAGCAGCCGACAGCCTGCATGGGAGACCCAGTACTTC.

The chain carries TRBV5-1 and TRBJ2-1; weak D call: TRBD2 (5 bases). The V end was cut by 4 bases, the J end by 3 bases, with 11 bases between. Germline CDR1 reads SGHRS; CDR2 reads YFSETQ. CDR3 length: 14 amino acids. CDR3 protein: CASSPLGVYNEQFF. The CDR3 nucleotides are TGCGCCAGCAGCCCCCTCGGGGTCTACAATGAGCAGTTCTTC.

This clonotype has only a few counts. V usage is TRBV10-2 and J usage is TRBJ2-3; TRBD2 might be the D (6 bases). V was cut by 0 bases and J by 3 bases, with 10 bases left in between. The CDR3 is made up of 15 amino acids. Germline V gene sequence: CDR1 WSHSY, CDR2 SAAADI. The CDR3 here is CASSESSGWTDTQYF. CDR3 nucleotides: TGCGCCAGCAGTGAGTCAAGCGGGTGGACAGATACGCAGTATTTT.

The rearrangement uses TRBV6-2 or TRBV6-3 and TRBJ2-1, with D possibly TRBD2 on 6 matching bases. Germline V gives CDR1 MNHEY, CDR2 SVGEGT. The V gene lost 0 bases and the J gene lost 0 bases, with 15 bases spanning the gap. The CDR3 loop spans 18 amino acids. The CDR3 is CASSYSWEDPSSYNEQFF. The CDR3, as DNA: TGTGCCAGCAGTTACTCGTGGGAGGATCCCAGCTCCTACAATGAGCAGTTCTTC.

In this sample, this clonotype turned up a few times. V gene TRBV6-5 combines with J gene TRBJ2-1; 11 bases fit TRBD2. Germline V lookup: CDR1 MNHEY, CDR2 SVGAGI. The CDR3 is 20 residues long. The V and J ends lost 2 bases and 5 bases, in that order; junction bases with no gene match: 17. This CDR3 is CASSYATGTSGAHPNNEQFF. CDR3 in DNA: TGTGCCAGCAGTTACGCTACCGGGACTAGCGGAGCCCACCCTAACAATGAGCAGTTCTTC.

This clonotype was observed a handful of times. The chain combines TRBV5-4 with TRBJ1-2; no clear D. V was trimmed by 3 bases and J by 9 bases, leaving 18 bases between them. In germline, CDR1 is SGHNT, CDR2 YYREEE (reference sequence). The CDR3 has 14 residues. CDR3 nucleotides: TGTGCCAGCAGCTATCGTCGTCAGGACGAGAGCTACACCTTC. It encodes CASSYRRQDESYTF.

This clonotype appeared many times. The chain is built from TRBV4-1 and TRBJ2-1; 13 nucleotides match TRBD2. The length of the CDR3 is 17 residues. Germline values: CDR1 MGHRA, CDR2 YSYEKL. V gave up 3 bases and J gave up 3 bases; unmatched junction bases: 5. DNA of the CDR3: TGCGCCAGCAGCCAGACCTGGACTAGCGGGAGCTACAATGAGCAGTTCTTC. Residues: CASSQTWTSGSYNEQFF.

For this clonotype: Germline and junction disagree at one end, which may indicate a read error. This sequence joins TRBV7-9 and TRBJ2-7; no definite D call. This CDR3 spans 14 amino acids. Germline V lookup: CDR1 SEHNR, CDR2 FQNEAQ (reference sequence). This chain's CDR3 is CANSLGTTVYEQYF. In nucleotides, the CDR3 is TGTGCCAACAGCTTAGGTACAACAGTTTACGAGCAGTACTTC.

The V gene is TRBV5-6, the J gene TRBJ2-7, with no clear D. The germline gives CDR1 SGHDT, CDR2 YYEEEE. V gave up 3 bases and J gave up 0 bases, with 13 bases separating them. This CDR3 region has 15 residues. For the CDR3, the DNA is TGTGCCAGCAGCTCGTGGTCACTTCTCTCCTACGAGCAGTACTTC. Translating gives CASSSWSLLSYEQYF.

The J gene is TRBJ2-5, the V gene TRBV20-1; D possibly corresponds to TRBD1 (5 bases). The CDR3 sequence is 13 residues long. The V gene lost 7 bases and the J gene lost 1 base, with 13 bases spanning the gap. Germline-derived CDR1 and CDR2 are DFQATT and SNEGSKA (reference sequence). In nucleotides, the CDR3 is TGCAGTGTTGATACAGGCACCCAAGAGACCCAGTACTTC. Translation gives CSVDTGTQETQYF.

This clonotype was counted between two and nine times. The CDR3 spells CASSFGGGSTDTQYF. The DNA for the CDR3 is TGTGCCAGCAGTTTCGGGGGCGGGAGCACAGATACGCAGTATTTT. The V and J genes are TRBV12-3 or TRBV12-4 and TRBJ2-3; either TRBD1 or TRBD2 may supply D (6 bases each). Trimming stripped 3 bases from V and 0 bases from J, with 10 bases between. This CDR3 region has 15 residues.

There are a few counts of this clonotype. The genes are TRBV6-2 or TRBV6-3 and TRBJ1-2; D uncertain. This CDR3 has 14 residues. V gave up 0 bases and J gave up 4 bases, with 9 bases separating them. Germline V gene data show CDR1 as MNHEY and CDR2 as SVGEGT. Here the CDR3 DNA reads TGTGCCAGCAGTTACTCGCATCTCAGCTATGGCTACACCTTC. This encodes CASSYSHLSYGYTF.

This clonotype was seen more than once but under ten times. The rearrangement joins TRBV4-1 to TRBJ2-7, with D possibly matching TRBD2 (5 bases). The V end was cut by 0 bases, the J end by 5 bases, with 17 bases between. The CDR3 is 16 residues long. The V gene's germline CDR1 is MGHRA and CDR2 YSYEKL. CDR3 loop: CASSQDWRRTGDEQYF. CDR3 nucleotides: TGCGCCAGCAGCCAAGATTGGAGAAGGACCGGGGACGAGCAGTACTTC.

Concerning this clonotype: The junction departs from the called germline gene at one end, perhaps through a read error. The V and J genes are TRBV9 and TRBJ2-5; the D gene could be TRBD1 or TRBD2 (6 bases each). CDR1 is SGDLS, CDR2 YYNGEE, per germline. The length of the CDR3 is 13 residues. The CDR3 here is CTSNKGGLETQYF. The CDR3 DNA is TGTACCAGCAACAAGGGGGGACTAGAGACCCAGTACTTC. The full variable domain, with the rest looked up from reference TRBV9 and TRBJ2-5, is DSGVTQTPKHLITATGQRVTLRCSPRSGDLSVYWYQQSLDQGLQFLIQYYNGEERAKGNILERFSAQQFPDLHSELNLSSLELGDSALYFCTSNKGGLETQYFGPGTRLLVL.

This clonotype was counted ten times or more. The CDR3 reads CATRGAGGYRNEQFF. The DNA for the CDR3 is TGTGCCACCAGAGGGGCGGGAGGATATCGGAATGAGCAGTTCTTC. The chain uses TRBV15 and TRBJ2-1; TRBD2 matches 8 bases. The CDR3 length is 15 residues. Trimming cost V 6 bases and J 7 bases; bases outside gene matches: 11. The germline V gene encodes CDR1 LNHNV and CDR2 YYDKDF (reference sequence). Together with reference TRBV15 and TRBJ2-1, the CDR3 gives the full variable domain: DAMVIQNPRYQVTQFGKPVTLSCSQTLNHNVMYWYQQKSSQAPKLLFHYYDKDFNNEADTPDNFQSRRPNTSFCFLDIRSPGLGDTAMYLCATRGAGGYRNEQFFGPGTRLTVL.

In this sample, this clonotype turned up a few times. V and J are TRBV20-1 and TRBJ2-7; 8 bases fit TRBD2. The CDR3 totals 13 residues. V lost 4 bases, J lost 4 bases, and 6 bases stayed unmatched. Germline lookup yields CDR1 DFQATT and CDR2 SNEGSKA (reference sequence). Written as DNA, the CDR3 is TGCAGTGCTAAGGGAGCGGGAGAATACGAGCAGTACTTC. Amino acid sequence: CSAKGAGEYEQYF.

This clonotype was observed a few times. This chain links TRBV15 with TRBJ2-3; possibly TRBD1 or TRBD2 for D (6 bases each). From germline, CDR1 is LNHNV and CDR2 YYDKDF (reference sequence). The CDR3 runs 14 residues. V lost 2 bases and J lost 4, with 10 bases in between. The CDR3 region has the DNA TGTGCCACCAGCAGACGGGGGCGATCAGATACGCAGTATTTT. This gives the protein CATSRRGRSDTQYF.

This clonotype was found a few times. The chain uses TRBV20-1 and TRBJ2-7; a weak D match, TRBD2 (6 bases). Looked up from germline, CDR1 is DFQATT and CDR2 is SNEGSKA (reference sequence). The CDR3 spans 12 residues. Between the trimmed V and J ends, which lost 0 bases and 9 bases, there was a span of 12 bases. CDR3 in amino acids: CSARDLGGVQYF. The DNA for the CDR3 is TGCAGTGCTAGAGATCTCGGCGGGGTGCAGTACTTC.

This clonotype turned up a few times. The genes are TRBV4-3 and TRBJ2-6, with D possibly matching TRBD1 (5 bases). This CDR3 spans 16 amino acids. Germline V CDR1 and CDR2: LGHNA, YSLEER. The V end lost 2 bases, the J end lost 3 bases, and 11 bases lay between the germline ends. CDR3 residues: CASSQSSTDGANVLTF. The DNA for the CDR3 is TGCGCCAGCAGCCAATCGTCGACAGATGGGGCCAACGTCCTGACTTTC.

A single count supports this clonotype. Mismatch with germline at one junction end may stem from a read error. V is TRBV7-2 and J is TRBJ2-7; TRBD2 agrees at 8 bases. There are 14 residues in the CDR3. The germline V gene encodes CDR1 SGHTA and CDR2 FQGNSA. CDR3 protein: CANSLSGSSHEQYF. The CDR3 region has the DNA TGTGCCAACAGCTTGAGCGGGAGTTCCCACGAGCAGTACTTC.

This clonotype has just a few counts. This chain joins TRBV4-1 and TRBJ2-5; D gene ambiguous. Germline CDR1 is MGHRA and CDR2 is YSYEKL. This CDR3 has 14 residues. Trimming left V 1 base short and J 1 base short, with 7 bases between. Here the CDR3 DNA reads TGCGCCAGCAGCCAAGGGTGGGGCCAAGAGACCCAGTACTTC. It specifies CASSQGWGQETQYF.

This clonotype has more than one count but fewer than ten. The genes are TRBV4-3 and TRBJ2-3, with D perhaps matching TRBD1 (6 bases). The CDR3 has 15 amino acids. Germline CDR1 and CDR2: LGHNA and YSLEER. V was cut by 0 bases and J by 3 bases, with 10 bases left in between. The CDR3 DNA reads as TGCGCCAGCAGCCAAGATCTAGGGGGAACAGATACGCAGTATTTT. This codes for CASSQDLGGTDTQYF.

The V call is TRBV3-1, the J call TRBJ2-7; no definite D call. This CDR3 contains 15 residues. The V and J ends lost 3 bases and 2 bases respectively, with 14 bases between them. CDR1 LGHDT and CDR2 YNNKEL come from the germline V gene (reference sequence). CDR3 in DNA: TGTGCCAGCAGCCAGCTAGGAGTGGCACCCTACGAGCAGTACTTC. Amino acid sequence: CASSQLGVAPYEQYF.

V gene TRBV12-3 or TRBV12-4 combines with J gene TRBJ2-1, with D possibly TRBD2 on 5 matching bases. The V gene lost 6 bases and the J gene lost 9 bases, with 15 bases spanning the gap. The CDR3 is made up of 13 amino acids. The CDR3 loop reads CASSPPGVSEQFF. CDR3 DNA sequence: TGTGCCAGCAGCCCCCCCGGGGTGAGTGAGCAGTTCTTC.